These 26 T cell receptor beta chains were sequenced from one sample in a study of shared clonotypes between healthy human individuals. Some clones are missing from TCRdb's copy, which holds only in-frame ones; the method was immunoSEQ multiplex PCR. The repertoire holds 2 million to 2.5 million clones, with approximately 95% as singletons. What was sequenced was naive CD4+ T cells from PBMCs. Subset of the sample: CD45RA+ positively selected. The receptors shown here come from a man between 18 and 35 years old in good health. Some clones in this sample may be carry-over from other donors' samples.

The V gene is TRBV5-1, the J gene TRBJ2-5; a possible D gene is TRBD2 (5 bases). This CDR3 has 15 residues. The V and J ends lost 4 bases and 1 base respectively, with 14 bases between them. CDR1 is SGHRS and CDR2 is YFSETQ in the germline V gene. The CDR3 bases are TGCGCCAGCAGCATTAACCCGGGAACCCAAGAGACCCAGTACTTC. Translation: CASSINPGTQETQYF.

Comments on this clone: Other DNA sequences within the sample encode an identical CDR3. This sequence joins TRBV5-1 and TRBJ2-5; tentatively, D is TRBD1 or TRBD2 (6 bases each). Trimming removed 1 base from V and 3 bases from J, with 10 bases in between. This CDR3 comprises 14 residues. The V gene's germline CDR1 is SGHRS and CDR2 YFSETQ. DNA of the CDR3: TGCGCCAGCAGCTTGTCGGGGGCTGAAGAGACCCAGTACTTC. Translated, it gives CASSLSGAEETQYF.

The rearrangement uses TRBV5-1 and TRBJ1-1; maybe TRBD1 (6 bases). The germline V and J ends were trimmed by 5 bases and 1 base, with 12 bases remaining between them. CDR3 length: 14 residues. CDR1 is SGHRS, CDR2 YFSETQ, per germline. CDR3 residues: CASRPPDRNTEAFF. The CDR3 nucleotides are TGCGCCAGCAGACCCCCGGACAGGAACACTGAAGCTTTCTTT.

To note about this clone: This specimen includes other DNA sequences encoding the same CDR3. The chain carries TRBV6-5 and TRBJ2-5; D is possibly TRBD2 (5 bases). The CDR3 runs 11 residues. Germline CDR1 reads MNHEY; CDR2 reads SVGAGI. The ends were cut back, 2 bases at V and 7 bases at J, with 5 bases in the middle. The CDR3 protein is CASSYRGTQYF. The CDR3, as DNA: TGTGCCAGCAGTTACCGGGGGACCCAGTACTTC.

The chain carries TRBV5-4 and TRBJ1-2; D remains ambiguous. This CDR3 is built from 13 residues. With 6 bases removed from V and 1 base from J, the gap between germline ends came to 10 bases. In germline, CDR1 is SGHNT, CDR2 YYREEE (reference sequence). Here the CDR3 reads CASTPSFNYGYTF. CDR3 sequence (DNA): TGTGCCAGCACCCCTTCTTTTAACTATGGCTACACCTTC.

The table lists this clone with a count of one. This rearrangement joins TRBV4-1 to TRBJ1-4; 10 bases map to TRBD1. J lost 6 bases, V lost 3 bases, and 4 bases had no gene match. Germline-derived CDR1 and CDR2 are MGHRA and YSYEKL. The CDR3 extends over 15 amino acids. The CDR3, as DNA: TGCGCCAGCAGCCACCCGGGACAGGGGTATGAAAAACTGTTTTTT. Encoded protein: CASSHPGQGYEKLFF.

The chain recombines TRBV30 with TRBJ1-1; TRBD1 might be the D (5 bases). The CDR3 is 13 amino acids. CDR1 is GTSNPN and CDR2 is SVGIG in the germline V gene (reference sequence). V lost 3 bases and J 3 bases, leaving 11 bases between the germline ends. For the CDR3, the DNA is TGTGCCTGGAGGAATAGGGGAGACACTGAAGCTTTCTTT. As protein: CAWRNRGDTEAFF.

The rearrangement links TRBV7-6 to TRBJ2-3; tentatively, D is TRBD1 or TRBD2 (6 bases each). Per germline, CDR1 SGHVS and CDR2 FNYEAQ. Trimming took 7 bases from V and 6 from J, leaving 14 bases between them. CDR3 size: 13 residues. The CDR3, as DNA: TGTGCCAGCACCCTTGGGGGGCTGGATACGCAGTATTTT. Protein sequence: CASTLGGLDTQYF.

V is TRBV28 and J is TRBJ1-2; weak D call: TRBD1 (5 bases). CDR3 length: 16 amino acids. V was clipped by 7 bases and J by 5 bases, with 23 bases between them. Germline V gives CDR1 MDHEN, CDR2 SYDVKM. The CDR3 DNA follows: TGTGCCAGCAATACCCCTGGGGGTGGGGGATCTTATGGCTACACCTTC. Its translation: CASNTPGGGGSYGYTF.

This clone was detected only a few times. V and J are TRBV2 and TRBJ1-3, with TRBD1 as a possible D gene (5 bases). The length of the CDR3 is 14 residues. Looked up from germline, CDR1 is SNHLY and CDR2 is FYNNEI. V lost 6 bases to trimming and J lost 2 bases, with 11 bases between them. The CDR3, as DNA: TGTGCCAGCAGCCCGACAGTTGCTGGAAACACCATATATTTT. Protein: CASSPTVAGNTIYF.

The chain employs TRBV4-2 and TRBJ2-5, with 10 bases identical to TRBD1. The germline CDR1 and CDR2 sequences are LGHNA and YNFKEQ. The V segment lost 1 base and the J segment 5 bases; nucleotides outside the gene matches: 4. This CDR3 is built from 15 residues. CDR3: CASSQGTGGEETQYF. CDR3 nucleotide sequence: TGTGCCAGCAGCCAAGGGACAGGGGGAGAGGAGACCCAGTACTTC.

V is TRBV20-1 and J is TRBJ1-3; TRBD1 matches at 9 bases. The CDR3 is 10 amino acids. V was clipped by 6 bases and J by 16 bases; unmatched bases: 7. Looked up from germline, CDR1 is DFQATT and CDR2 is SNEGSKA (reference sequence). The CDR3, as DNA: TGCAGTGCACAGGGGGCGGGTATTTATTTT. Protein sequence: CSAQGAGIYF.

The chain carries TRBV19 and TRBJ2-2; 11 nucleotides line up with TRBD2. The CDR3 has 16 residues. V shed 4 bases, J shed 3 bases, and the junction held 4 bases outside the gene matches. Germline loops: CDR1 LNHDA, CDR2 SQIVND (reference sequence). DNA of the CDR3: TGTGCCAGTAGTAGACTAGCGGGATTTGACACCGGGGAGCTGTTTTTT. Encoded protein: CASSRLAGFDTGELFF.

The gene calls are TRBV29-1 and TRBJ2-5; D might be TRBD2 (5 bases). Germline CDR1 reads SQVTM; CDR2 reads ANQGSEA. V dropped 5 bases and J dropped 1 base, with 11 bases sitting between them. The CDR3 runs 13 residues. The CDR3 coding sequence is TGCAGCGTTAGTCCGGGGATCCAAGAGACCCAGTACTTC. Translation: CSVSPGIQETQYF.

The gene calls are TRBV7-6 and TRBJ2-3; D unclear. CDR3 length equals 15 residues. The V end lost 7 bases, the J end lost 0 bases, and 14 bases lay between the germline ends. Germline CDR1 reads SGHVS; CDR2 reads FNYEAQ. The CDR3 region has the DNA TGTGCCAGCACCCCGGGCGGTGCTAGCACAGATACGCAGTATTTT. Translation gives CASTPGGASTDTQYF.

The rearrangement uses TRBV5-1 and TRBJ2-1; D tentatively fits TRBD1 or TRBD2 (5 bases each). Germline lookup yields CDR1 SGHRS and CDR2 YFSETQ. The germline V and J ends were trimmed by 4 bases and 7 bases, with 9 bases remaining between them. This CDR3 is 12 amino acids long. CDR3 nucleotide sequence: TGCGCCAGCAGCGGGGGAGTAAATGAGCAGTTCTTC. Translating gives CASSGGVNEQFF.

CDR3 region: CASSQWTGKTQAFF. The CDR3 bases are TGTGCCAGCAGCCAATGGACGGGAAAAACTCAAGCTTTCTTT. This chain connects TRBV16 to TRBJ1-1, with D hard to call. V was clipped by 1 base and J by 9 bases, with 15 bases between them. In germline, CDR1 is KGHSY, CDR2 FQNENV. This CDR3 comprises 14 residues.

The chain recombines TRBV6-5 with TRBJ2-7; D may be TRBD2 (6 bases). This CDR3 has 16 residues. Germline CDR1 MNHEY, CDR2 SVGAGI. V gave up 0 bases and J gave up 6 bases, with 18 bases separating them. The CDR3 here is CASSYSESGDRGEQYF. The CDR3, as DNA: TGTGCCAGCAGTTACTCGGAGTCGGGGGATCGAGGCGAGCAGTACTTC.

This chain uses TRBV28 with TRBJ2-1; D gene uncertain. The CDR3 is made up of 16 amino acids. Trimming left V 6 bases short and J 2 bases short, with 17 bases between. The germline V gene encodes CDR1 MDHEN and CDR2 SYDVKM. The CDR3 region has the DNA TGTGCCAGCAGGTATAAAAGGGTTATCCCCTACAATGAGCAGTTCTTC. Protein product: CASRYKRVIPYNEQFF.

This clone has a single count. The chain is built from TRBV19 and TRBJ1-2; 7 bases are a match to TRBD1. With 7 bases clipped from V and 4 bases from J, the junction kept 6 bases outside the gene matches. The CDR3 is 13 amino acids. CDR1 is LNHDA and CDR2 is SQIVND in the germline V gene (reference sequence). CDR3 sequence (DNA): TGTGCCAGTACATCGACAGGGACCTATGGCTACACCTTC. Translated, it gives CASTSTGTYGYTF.

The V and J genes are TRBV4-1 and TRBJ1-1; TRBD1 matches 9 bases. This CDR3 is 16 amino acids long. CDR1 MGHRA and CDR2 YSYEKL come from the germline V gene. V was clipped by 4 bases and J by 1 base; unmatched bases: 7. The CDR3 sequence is CASSPLPGQGNTEAFF. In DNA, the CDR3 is TGCGCCAGCAGCCCCCTCCCGGGACAGGGGAACACTGAAGCTTTCTTT.

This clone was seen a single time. CDR3 sequence: CASRPYLGTSGGGEQFF. The CDR3 DNA sequence: TGTGCCAGCAGGCCTTACCTGGGGACTAGCGGAGGAGGAGAGCAGTTCTTC. The V and J genes are TRBV28 and TRBJ2-1; TRBD2 matches 11 bases. Germline values: CDR1 MDHEN, CDR2 SYDVKM. The CDR3 loop spans 17 amino acids. V lost 6 bases, J lost 10 bases, and 17 bases stayed unmatched.

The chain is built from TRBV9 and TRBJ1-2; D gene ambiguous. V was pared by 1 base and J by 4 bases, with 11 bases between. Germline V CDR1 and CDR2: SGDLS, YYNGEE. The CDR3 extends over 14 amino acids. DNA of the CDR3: TGTGCCAGCAGCGTACAGGATACCATCTATGGCTACACCTTC. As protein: CASSVQDTIYGYTF. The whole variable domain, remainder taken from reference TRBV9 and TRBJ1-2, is DSGVTQTPKHLITATGQRVTLRCSPRSGDLSVYWYQQSLDQGLQFLIQYYNGEERAKGNILERFSAQQFPDLHSELNLSSLELGDSALYFCASSVQDTIYGYTFGSGTRLTVV.

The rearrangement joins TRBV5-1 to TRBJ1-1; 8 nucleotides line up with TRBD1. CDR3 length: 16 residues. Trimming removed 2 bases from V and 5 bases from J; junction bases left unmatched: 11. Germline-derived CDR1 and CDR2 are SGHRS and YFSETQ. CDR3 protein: CASSLYGTGDGTEAFF. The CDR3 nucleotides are TGCGCCAGCAGCTTATACGGGACAGGAGATGGGACTGAAGCTTTCTTT. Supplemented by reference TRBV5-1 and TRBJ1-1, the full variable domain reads KAGVTQTPRYLIKTRGQQVTLSCSPISGHRSVSWYQQTPGQGLQFLFEYFSETQRNKGNFPGRFSGRQFSNSRSEMNVSTLELGDSALYLCASSLYGTGDGTEAFFGQGTRLTVV.

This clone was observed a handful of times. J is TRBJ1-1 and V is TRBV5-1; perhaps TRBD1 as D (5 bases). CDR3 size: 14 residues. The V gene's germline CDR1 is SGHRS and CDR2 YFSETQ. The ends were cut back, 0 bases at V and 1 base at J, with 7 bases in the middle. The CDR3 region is CASSLVGENTEAFF. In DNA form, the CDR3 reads TGCGCCAGCAGCTTGGTGGGGGAGAACACTGAAGCTTTCTTT.

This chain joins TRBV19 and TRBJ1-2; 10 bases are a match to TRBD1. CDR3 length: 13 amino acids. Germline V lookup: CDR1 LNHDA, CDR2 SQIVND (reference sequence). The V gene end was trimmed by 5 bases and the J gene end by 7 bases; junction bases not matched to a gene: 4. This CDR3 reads CASSPGQGFGYTF. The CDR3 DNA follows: TGTGCCAGTAGTCCGGGACAGGGGTTTGGCTACACCTTC.